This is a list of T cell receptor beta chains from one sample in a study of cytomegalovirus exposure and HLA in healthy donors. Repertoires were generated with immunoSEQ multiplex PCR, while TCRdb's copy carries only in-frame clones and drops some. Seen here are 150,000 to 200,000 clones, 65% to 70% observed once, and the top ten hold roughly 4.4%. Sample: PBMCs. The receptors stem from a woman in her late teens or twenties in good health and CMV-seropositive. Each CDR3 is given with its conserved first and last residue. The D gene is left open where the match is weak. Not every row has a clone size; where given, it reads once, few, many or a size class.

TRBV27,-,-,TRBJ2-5,CASSLSRGREETQYF,TGTGCCAGCAGTTTATCCAGGGGACGAGAAGAGACCCAGTACTTC
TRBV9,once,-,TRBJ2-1,CASTVGPTGLNNEQFF,TGTGCCAGCACCGTTGGCCCAACGGGACTCAACAATGAGCAGTTCTTC
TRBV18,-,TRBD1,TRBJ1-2,CASSPRLGQLGGYTF,TGTGCCAGCTCACCTCGGTTGGGACAGCTCGGTGGCTACACCTTC
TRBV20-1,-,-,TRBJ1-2,CSEAGAWGYTF,TGCAGCGAAGCAGGGGCTTGGGGCTACACCTTC
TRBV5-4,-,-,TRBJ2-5,CASRKAGQETQYF,TGTGCCAGCAGAAAAGCGGGCCAAGAGACCCAGTACTTC
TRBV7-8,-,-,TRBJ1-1,CASSWAGTTMNTEAFF,TGTGCCAGCAGCTGGGCCGGGACAACCATGAACACTGAAGCTTTCTTT
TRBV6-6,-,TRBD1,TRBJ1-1,CASSDRQGGNTEAFF,TGTGCCAGCAGTGACCGACAGGGAGGGAACACTGAAGCTTTCTTT
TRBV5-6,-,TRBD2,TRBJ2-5,CASSGLAGVSETQYF,TGTGCCAGCAGCGGACTAGCGGGGGTTTCAGAGACCCAGTACTTC
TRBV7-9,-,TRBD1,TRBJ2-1,CASSRTGSSYNEQFF,TGTGCCAGCAGCCGGACAGGGAGCTCCTACAATGAGCAGTTCTTC
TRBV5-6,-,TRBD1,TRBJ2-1,CASSLSPGQGNEQFF,TGTGCCAGCAGCTTATCCCCGGGACAGGGGAATGAGCAGTTCTTC
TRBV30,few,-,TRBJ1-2,CAWSKGRVLYGYTF,TGTGCCTGGAGCAAGGGCAGGGTGCTCTATGGCTACACCTTC
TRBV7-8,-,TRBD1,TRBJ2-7,CASTTGVYEQYF,TGTGCCAGCACAACAGGGGTATACGAGCAGTACTTC
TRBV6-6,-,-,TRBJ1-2,CASTGSVGGARGYTF,TGTGCCAGCACGGGTTCCGTCGGGGGGGCGAGAGGCTACACCTTC
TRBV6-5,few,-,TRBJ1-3,CASSEHGGGGNTIYF,TGTGCCAGCAGCGAACACGGTGGCGGTGGAAACACCATATATTTT
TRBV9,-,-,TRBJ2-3,CASSVGSSPRTDTQYF,TGTGCCAGCAGCGTTGGGAGTTCTCCAAGGACAGATACGCAGTATTTT
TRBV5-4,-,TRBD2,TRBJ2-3,CASSLAGVRTDTQYF,TGTGCCAGCAGCCTAGCGGGAGTCCGCACAGATACGCAGTATTTT
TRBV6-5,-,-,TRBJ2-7,CASSYSGGSGAYEQYF,TGTGCCAGCAGTTACTCGGGGGGTAGTGGGGCCTACGAGCAGTACTTC
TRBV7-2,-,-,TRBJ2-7,CASSLAPRYEQYF,TGTGCCAGCAGCTTAGCTCCTCGCTACGAGCAGTACTTC
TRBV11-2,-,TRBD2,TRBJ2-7,CASSSLGLAVPYEQYF,TGTGCCAGCAGCTCCCTGGGACTAGCGGTTCCCTACGAGCAGTACTTC
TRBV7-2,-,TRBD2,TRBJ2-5,CASSLTSGGAGETQYF,TGTGCCAGCAGCCTTACTAGCGGGGGGGCCGGAGAGACCCAGTACTTC
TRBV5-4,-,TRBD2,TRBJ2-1,CASRLAGGYNEQFF,TGTGCCAGCAGACTAGCGGGGGGTTACAATGAGCAGTTCTTC
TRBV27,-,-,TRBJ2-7,CASSLLGGDYEQYF,TGTGCCAGCAGTTTGCTAGGGGGAGACTACGAGCAGTACTTC
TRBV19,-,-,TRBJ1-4,CASSIRTGWANEKLFF,TGTGCCAGTAGTATCAGGACGGGGTGGGCTAATGAAAAACTGTTTTTT
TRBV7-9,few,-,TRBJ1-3,CASSDSNGNTIYF,TGTGCCAGCAGCGACAGTAACGGAAACACCATATATTTT
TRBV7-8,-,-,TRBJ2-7,CASSLAAGQTYEQYF,TGTGCCAGCAGCTTAGCGGCGGGACAGACCTACGAGCAGTACTTC
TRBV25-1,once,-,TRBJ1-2,CASSAGRSYTF,TGTGCCAGCAGTGCAGGGAGGAGCTACACCTTC
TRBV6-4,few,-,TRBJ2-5,CASSDGSSQETQYF,TGTGCCAGCAGTGACGGCTCTTCCCAAGAGACCCAGTACTTC
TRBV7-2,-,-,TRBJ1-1,CASSLVSGTEAFF,TGTGCCAGCAGCTTAGTCTCAGGCACTGAAGCTTTCTTT
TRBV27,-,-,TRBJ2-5,CASSLFALEETQYF,TGTGCCAGCAGTTTATTCGCCCTAGAGGAGACCCAGTACTTC
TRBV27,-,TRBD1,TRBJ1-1,CASSLGGQGNTEAFF,TGTGCCAGCAGTTTAGGGGGACAGGGCAACACTGAAGCTTTCTTT
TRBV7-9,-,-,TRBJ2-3,CASSFSHRATDTQYF,TGTGCCAGCAGCTTCAGTCACAGGGCTACAGATACGCAGTATTTT
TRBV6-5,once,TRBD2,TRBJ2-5,CASKTSGYQETQYF,TGTGCCAGCAAGACTAGCGGGTACCAAGAGACCCAGTACTTC
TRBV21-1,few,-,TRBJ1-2,CAGPLVWTGYGYTF,TGTGCCGGGCCCCTGGTTTGGACAGGCTATGGCTACACCTTC
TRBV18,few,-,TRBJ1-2,CASSPTAQAWGYGYTF,TGTGCCAGCTCACCAACGGCACAGGCCTGGGGTTATGGCTACACCTTC
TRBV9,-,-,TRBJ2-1,CASSVGLSPTNEQFF,TGTGCCAGCAGCGTAGGACTTTCCCCGACCAATGAGCAGTTCTTC